These 4 T cell receptor beta chains originate from one sample sequenced in a study of PD-1 blockade in classical Hodgkin lymphoma. After autologous stem cell transplantation all patients relapsed, and prior brentuximab vedotin exposure differed between cohorts. Profiled with immunoSEQ multiplex PCR; TCRdb holds only in-frame clones, not every one. The sample yields under 95,000 clones, 80% to 95% seen once. The sample consisted of peripheral blood mononuclear cells (PBMCs), taken before the second cycle of nivolumab. The receptors here all came from a human donor with classical Hodgkin lymphoma.

The rearrangement uses TRBV14 and TRBJ2-1; no clear D gene. The V gene's germline CDR1 is SGHDN and CDR2 FVKESK. Between the trimmed V and J ends, which lost 5 bases and 4 bases, there was a span of 6 bases. This CDR3 comprises 12 residues. Written as DNA, the CDR3 is TGTGCCAGCAGCGGACCGTACAATGAGCAGTTCTTC. Its protein product is CASSGPYNEQFF.

The chain uses TRBV9 and TRBJ2-1; 11 bases line up with TRBD2. The CDR3 runs to 19 residues. Germline V gives CDR1 SGDLS, CDR2 YYNGEE. Germline trimming cut 2 bases from V and 6 bases from J; bases unmatched to any gene: 16. CDR3 sequence (DNA): TGTGCCAGCAGCGTTCCGGGGACTAGCGGACACCTCGGGCTCAATGAGCAGTTCTTC. It specifies CASSVPGTSGHLGLNEQFF.

J is TRBJ2-7 and V is TRBV5-6; D is perhaps TRBD1 (6 bases). Germline V gene data show CDR1 as SGHDT and CDR2 as YYEEEE. V lost 0 bases and J lost 3, with 7 bases in between. This CDR3 spans 13 amino acids. The CDR3 region has the DNA TGTGCCAGCAGCTTGGGGACAGACTACGAGCAGTACTTC. It codes for CASSLGTDYEQYF.

The V and J genes are TRBV28 and TRBJ2-1; the D call may be TRBD1 or TRBD2 (5 bases each). CDR3 length equals 15 residues. Deletions cut 7 bases from V and 1 base from J, with 14 bases between. Germline CDR1 and CDR2: MDHEN and SYDVKM. CDR3 loop: CASTPWGSSYNEQFF. The CDR3 nucleotides are TGTGCCAGCACTCCCTGGGGGAGTTCCTACAATGAGCAGTTCTTC.